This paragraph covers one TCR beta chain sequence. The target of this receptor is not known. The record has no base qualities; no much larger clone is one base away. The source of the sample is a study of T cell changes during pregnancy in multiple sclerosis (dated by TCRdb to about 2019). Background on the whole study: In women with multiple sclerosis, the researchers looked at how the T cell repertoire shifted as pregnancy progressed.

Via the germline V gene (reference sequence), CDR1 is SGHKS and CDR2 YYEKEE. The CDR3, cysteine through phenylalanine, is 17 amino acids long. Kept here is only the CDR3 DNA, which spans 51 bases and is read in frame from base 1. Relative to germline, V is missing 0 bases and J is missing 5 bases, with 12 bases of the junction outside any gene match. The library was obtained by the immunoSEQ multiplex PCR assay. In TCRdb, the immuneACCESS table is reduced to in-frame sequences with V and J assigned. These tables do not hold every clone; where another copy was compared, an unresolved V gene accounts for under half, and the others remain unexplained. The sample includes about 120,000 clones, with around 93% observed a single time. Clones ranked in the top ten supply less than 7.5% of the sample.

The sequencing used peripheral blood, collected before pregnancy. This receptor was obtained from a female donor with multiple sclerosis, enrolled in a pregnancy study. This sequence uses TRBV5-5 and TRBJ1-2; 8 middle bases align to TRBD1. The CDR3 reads CASSLAFGGTGLYGYTF. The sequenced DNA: TGTGCCAGCAGCTTGGCTTTCGGGGGGACAGGACTATATGGCTACACCTTC.